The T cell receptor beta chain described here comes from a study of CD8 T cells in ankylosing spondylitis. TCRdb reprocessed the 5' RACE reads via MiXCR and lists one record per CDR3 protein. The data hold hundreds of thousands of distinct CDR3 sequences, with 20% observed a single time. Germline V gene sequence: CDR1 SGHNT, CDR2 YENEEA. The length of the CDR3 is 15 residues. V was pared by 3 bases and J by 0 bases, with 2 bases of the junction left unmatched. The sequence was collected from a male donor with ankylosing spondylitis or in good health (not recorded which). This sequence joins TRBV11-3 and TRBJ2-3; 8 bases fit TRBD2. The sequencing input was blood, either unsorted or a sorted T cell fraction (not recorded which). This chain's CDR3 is CASSFGLASTDTQYF. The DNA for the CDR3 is TGTGCCAGCAGCTTCGGACTAGCTAGCACAGATACGCAGTATTTT.